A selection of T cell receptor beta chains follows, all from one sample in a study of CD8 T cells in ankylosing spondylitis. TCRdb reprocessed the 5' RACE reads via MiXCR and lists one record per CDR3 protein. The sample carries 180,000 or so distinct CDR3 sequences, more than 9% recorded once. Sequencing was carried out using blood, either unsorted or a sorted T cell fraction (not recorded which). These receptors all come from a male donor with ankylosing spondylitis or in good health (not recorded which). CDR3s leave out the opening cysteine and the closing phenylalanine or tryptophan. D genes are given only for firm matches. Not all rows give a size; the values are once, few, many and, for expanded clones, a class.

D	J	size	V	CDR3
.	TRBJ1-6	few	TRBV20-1	SARRGGGGTGNSPLH
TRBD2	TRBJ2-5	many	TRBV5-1	ASSLVLAAQETQY
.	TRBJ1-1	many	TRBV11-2	ASSLSGPTEAF
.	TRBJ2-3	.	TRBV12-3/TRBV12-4	ASTEAAGTDTQY
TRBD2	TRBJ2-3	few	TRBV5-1	ASSLGRGATSSTDTQY
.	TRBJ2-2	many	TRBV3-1	ASSQVQLTGELF
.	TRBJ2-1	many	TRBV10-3	AISEPLQGRYEQF
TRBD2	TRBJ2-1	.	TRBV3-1	ASSQTQAGVEF
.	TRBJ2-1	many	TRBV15	ATSRAPSPPNEQF
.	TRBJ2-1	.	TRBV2	ASGGDYGDEQF
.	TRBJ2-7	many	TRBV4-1	ASSQGYSAYEQY
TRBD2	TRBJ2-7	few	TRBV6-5	ASSYSGARSGSFYEQY
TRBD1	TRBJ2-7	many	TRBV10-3	AISPGDSSYEQY
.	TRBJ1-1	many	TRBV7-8	ASSWGFNTEAF
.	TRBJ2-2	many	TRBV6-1	ASSDYRAGAGELF
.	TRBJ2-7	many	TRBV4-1	ASSQERKTY
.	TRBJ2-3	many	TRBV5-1	ASSLDRDPWRDTQY
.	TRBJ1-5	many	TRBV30	ASSDSHNQPQH
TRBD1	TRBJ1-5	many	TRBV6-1	ASSEIAGGHQPQH
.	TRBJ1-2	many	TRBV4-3	ASSQDRTPFYGYT
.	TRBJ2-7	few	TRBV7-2	ASSLVSRGAYEQY
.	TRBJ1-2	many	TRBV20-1	SAYRRGSGYT
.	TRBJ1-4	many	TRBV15	ATSREGLREKLF